The next 8 T cell receptor beta chains were all read from a single sample in a study of cytomegalovirus exposure and HLA in healthy donors. The PCR made use of 60 Vbeta and 13 Jbeta primers. Produced via immunoSEQ multiplex PCR; TCRdb's table is partial and in-frame only. The sample holds approximately 110,000 clones, approximately 78% seen once. Sequences were obtained from PBMCs. The source is a man aged 40-50 years in good health and CMV-seronegative.

This clone was seen only once. The chain links TRBV7-9 to TRBJ2-5, with a weak D call TRBD1 (6 bases). Germline CDR1 is SEHNR and CDR2 is FQNEAQ (reference sequence). The CDR3 sequence is 14 residues long. V dropped 1 base and J dropped 9 bases, with 15 bases sitting between them. Written as DNA, the CDR3 is TGTGCCAGCAGCTTAGGACAGGCTGCCGGGGCCCAGTACTTC. This sequence encodes CASSLGQAAGAQYF.

The V and J genes are TRBV19 and TRBJ2-3; TRBD2 aligns across 11 bases. V lost 6 bases, J lost 5 bases, and 10 bases stayed unmatched. Per the germline V gene, CDR1 is LNHDA and CDR2 is SQIVND (reference sequence). CDR3 length: 16 residues. The CDR3: CASSWGTSGTIDTQYF. The CDR3 DNA is TGTGCCAGTAGCTGGGGGACTAGCGGCACGATAGATACGCAGTATTTT.

This rearrangement joins TRBV7-2 to TRBJ1-2, with D perhaps TRBD1 (6 bases). CDR1 is SGHTA and CDR2 is FQGNSA in the germline V gene. V lost 2 bases and J lost 7, with 11 bases in between. The CDR3 runs to 13 residues. The CDR3 is CASSLRDTPGYTF. The CDR3 nucleotides are TGTGCCAGCAGCTTAAGGGACACGCCTGGCTACACCTTC.

In DNA, the CDR3 is TGTGCCAGCAGCCGAACAGCCTATAGCAATCAGCCCCAGCATTTT. This gives the protein CASSRTAYSNQPQHF. The chain links TRBV7-2 to TRBJ1-5; no clear D gene. Trimming removed 5 bases at V and 0 bases at J, with 11 bases between. The CDR3 totals 15 residues. Germline V gene lookup returns CDR1 SGHTA and CDR2 FQGNSA.

The chain combines TRBV29-1 with TRBJ2-5; D is ambiguous. The V gene lost 3 bases and the J gene lost 4 bases, with 15 bases spanning the gap. The CDR3 is 14 amino acids. CDR1 and CDR2 from the germline V gene are SQVTM and ANQGSEA. The CDR3 bases are TGCAGCGTTGAGCCCCTCCCGGGTACAGAGACCCAGTACTTC. Translating it yields CSVEPLPGTETQYF.

The chain has TRBV5-4 and TRBJ2-1; D perhaps matches TRBD2 (5 bases). The CDR3 consists of 13 residues. CDR1 SGHNT and CDR2 YYREEE come from the germline V gene (reference sequence). The V end was cut by 0 bases, the J end by 6 bases, with 7 bases between. CDR3 in amino acids: CASSLGGLNEQFF. For the CDR3, the DNA is TGTGCCAGCAGCTTGGGAGGGCTCAATGAGCAGTTCTTC.

The chain employs TRBV7-2 and TRBJ1-1, with a possible D match to TRBD1 (5 bases). The CDR3 has 12 amino acids. V lost 1 base, J lost 10 bases, and 10 bases lay in between. CDR1 is SGHTA and CDR2 is FQGNSA in the germline V gene. The CDR3 sequence is CASSLEGRRAFF. In DNA form, the CDR3 reads TGTGCCAGCAGCTTAGAGGGGCGAAGAGCTTTCTTT. The variable domain in full, with the rest retrieved from reference TRBV7-2 and TRBJ1-1, is GAGVSQSPSNKVTEKGKDVELRCDPISGHTALYWYRQSLGQGLEFLIYFQGNSAPDKSGLPSDRFSAERTGGSVSTLTIQRTQQEDSAVYLCASSLEGRRAFFGQGTRLTVV.

J is TRBJ1-1 and V is TRBV6-1; no clear D gene. V shed 6 bases and J shed 2 bases, with 10 bases lying between them. The germline CDR1 and CDR2 sequences are MNHNS and SASEGT. The CDR3 loop spans 13 amino acids. CDR3 sequence reads: CASRPSVNTEAFF. Here the CDR3 DNA reads TGTGCCAGCAGGCCTAGTGTAAACACTGAAGCTTTCTTT.